This section outlines one TCR beta chain sequence together with its context. Its antigen has not been determined. Per-base quality was not reported, and no clone a single base away is much larger than it. The CDR3 measures 15 amino acids from cysteine to phenylalanine. Kept here is only the CDR3 DNA, which spans 45 bases and is read in frame from base 1. CDR1 and CDR2 were assigned from the germline V gene (reference sequence) as WNHNN and SYGVQD. V lost 5 bases and J lost 4 bases, and the count of bases not matched to a germline gene is 7. This record belongs to a study of shared clonotypes between healthy human individuals (dated by TCRdb to the early 2020s). Describing the broader study: Three men and a couple of women, aged 18 to 49 years, made up the cohort. For each donor, CD4 naive and CD4 memory were each run on three plates, CD8 naive on two plates, and CD8 memory on one plate. The study deeply sequenced blood TCR repertoires of about 5 healthy adults to estimate repertoire size and the extent of clonotype sharing between individuals. Libraries were prepared and TCR repertoires were sequenced by different laboratories using diverse techniques, in order to increase sequencing depth and limit assay-specific biases. Per donor, leukapheresis produced somewhere between about 0.9 and 9.5 billion PBMCs.

Healthy HIV-negative adults with no recently reported acute infections or vaccinations were included as donors. Every donor was a Caucasian adult living in Nashville, Tennessee, USA. Magnetic negative selection was used to enrich CD4+ T cells, after which naive cells were positively selected on CD45RA and the negative fraction became the memory subset. After blood collection by leukapheresis, PBMCs were isolated using Ficoll-Histopaque density gradient centrifugation and then cryopreserved in the vapor phase of liquid nitrogen. Analytical flow cytometry was used to check the purity and quantity of every magnetically sorted T cell population. Each sorted fraction had its genomic DNA isolated and then quantified by UV absorbance on a Nanodrop 2000c. Using the deep immunoSEQ assay, multiplex PCR amplified TCR CDR3 regions from genomic DNA. Extracted genomic DNA from each cell subset was distributed evenly across all wells of several immunoSEQ 96-well plates, and each plate was treated as a replicate. For sorted subsets, around 200 ng genomic DNA, equal to some 28,000 T cell genomes, was loaded into each replicate PCR. Purified libraries were measured with a Qubit 3.0 fluorometer, size-checked on a Bioanalyzer 2100, and measured again with the KAPA Library Quantification kit. Every immunoSEQ 96-well plate was sequenced on a dedicated single-read 150-cycle Illumina NextSeq 550 flow cell. In the authors' own workflow: Because the immunoSEQ output included only junctional sequences and no quality scores, the filtering could not be the same as the filtering used for full-length reads. Sequences were annotated with PyIR, a Python wrapper for IgBLAST v1.9, using IMGT germline references to assign V/J genes and CDR3. Any read was removed if the V/J assignment was weak (E-value above 1e-6), the CDR3 was missing, or the read contained stop codons, out-of-frame junctions, or ambiguous translated residues. A V3J clonotype was defined by an identical inferred V gene, J gene, and CDR3 amino acid sequence. To compute the percentage overlap between repertoires, the number of shared unique clonotypes was divided by the size of the smaller repertoire. RTK rarefaction, the Chao1 estimator, and Recon v2.1 estimates of unobserved clonotypes were used to assess repertoire richness. Generation probabilities were computed with OLGA for all TCRbeta clonotypes obtained by the gDNA method from a handful of donors. In its TCRdb copy, this immuneACCESS table keeps in-frame sequences only and misses some clones. Where compared with another copy, unresolved V genes explain less than half of these, and the others have no known cause. Clone size and the V and J calls come from that table; the DNA yielded D and trimming. Across this sample there are approximately 1,500,000 clones, with 95% to 97% seen only once. The ten largest clones take up about 1% of the sample.

Broad study findings and their caveats: Pairwise subsampling led to the expectation that sequencing depth would affect the degree of clonotype sharing among donors. Because the study included only a small number of donors, the genetic and exposure-history diversity represented was limited. Estimated clonotype richness was generally larger for naive than for memory subsets. About 4.5% of naive CD4, around 3.6% of naive CD8, 2.3% of memory CD4, and about 0.4% of memory CD8 clonotypes were shared across several donors. Even with the large sequencing depth, rarefaction of the sorted-subset datasets indicated that sequencing was incomplete. Sampling was restricted to blood, and TCR repertoires in tissues likely differ from the TCR repertoires found in blood. Clonotypes shared by all four sorted-subset donors showed higher generation probabilities than non-shared clonotypes.

This chain is built from TRBV10-1 and TRBJ2-3; the central 9 bases match TRBD2. Input material: naive CD4+ T cells sorted from blood. The intended sense of this specimen's cell subset or site label: CD45RA+ positively selected. The sequence was collected from a man aged 25 to 45 in good health. The CDR3 reads CASSSIAGVADTQYF. The nucleotide sequence reads as follows: TGCGCCAGCAGTTCGATAGCGGGAGTAGCAGATACGCAGTATTTT.